These 4 T cell receptor beta chains were all obtained from the same sample, sequenced in a study of cytomegalovirus exposure and HLA in healthy donors. Both 60 Vbeta primers and 13 Jbeta primers went into the PCR. Only in-frame clones appear in the TCRdb table, and some are missing; sequencing was by immunoSEQ multiplex PCR. This table holds roughly 120,000 clones, 15% found once. Sequences were obtained from PBMCs. These receptors were taken from a woman younger than 30 in good health and CMV-seronegative.

V usage is TRBV7-6 and J usage is TRBJ1-6; D not resolved. CDR1 is SGHVS and CDR2 is FNYEAQ in the germline V gene. Trimming took off 2 bases at V and 7 bases at J, with 15 bases between the two ends. The CDR3 totals 16 residues. CDR3 in amino acids: CASSLHPAGRNSPLHF. CDR3 bases: TGTGCCAGCAGCTTACATCCGGCAGGTCGGAATTCACCCCTCCACTTT.

This clone was detected only a few times. The genes are TRBV2 and TRBJ1-1, with a tentative D call TRBD1 (5 bases). This CDR3 has 17 residues. V was clipped by 3 bases and J by 0 bases, with 17 bases between them. Germline V gene lookup returns CDR1 SNHLY and CDR2 FYNNEI. The CDR3 spells CASSEGTRAGVNTEAFF. As DNA, the CDR3 is TGTGCCAGCAGTGAGGGGACGCGGGCGGGGGTGAACACTGAAGCTTTCTTT.

The sample holds a few counts of this clone. This sequence joins TRBV30 and TRBJ2-7; 9 nucleotides match TRBD1. The CDR3 has 14 amino acids. Germline V lookup: CDR1 GTSNPN, CDR2 SVGIG (reference sequence). Trimming took 5 bases from V and 5 from J; bases not matched to a gene: 10. This CDR3 reads CAWAIGTGIHEQYF. The CDR3 nucleotides read TGTGCCTGGGCGATTGGGACAGGGATACACGAGCAGTACTTC. The full variable domain, rest sourced from reference TRBV30 and TRBJ2-7, is SQTIHQWPATLVQPVGSPLSLECTVEGTSNPNLYWYRQAAGRGLQLLFYSVGIGQISSEVPQNLSASRPQDRQFILSSKKLLLSDSGFYLCAWAIGTGIHEQYFGPGTRLTVT.

The chain combines TRBV6-6 with TRBJ1-1; the D is unclear. Trimming shortened V by 7 bases and J by 3 bases, and 12 bases separated the two germline ends. The CDR3 spans 13 residues. Germline lookup yields CDR1 MNHNY and CDR2 SVGAGI (reference sequence). The CDR3 DNA reads as TGTGCCAGCACCCGGTCGGAGTACACTGAAGCTTTCTTT. Protein: CASTRSEYTEAFF.